This entry lists 31 T cell receptor beta chains sequenced from one sample in a study of T cell responses to AZD1222 COVID-19 vaccine. Using immunoSEQ multiplex PCR, the repertoire was profiled, and TCRdb retains in-frame clones only, with some absent. The sample lists about 94,000 clones, 75% to 90% occurring once. Sample: peripheral blood, taken 28 days after the second AZD1222 dose. The receptor set was obtained from an adult who received the AZD1222 COVID-19 vaccine.

This sequence joins TRBV7-9 and TRBJ2-7; no reliable D call. This CDR3 contains 14 residues. V lost 4 bases and J lost 0, with 10 bases in between. Germline V lookup: CDR1 SEHNR, CDR2 FQNEAQ (reference sequence). The CDR3 DNA reads TGTGCCAGCAGCTCACGGACGGACTCCTACGAGCAGTACTTC. It yields the protein CASSSRTDSYEQYF.

This clone was seen just once. The chain couples TRBV6-5 to TRBJ1-1; no clear D gene. The CDR3 extends over 12 amino acids. The germline V and J ends were trimmed by 6 bases and 5 bases, with 10 bases remaining between them. CDR1 is MNHEY and CDR2 is SVGAGI in the germline V gene. The CDR3 DNA is TGTGCCAGCAGCCTCCTGGGGACTGAAGCTTTCTTT. It translates to CASSLLGTEAFF.

The chain employs TRBV12-3 or TRBV12-4 and TRBJ1-6; D is ambiguous. V lost 1 base and J lost 10, with 8 bases in between. The CDR3 extends over 13 amino acids. The CDR3 reads CASSLGIGSPLHF. The CDR3, as DNA: TGTGCCAGCAGTTTAGGGATAGGGTCACCCCTCCACTTT.

This rearrangement joins TRBV30 to TRBJ1-1; D ambiguous. Trimming took off 5 bases at V and 0 bases at J, with 7 bases between the two ends. From germline, CDR1 is GTSNPN and CDR2 SVGIG (reference sequence). The CDR3 runs to 12 residues. In DNA form, the CDR3 reads TGTGCCTGGCTAAGGTTGAACACTGAAGCTTTCTTT. It codes for CAWLRLNTEAFF.

This clone was counted a few times. The chain uses TRBV7-9 and TRBJ2-7; D perhaps matches TRBD2 (5 bases). With 0 bases removed from V and 7 bases from J, the gap between germline ends came to 7 bases. This CDR3 is built from 12 residues. Per the germline V gene, CDR1 is SEHNR and CDR2 is FQNEAQ (reference sequence). This CDR3 reads CASSLAGIEQYF. The DNA for the CDR3 is TGTGCCAGCAGCTTAGCCGGGATTGAGCAGTACTTC.

As DNA, the CDR3 is TGTGCCAGCAGTTTTGTGGGGGACAACGGCTACACCTTC. The encoded protein is CASSFVGDNGYTF. The chain recombines TRBV12-3 or TRBV12-4 with TRBJ1-2; D possibly corresponds to TRBD1 (6 bases). The V end was cut by 3 bases, the J end by 8 bases, with 13 bases between. This CDR3 spans 13 amino acids.

This chain connects TRBV4-1 to TRBJ2-5, with D perhaps assigned TRBD1 or TRBD2 (6 bases each). The germline gives CDR1 MGHRA, CDR2 YSYEKL. There are 16 residues in the CDR3. V lost 1 base and J lost 3, with 15 bases in between. The CDR3 DNA sequence: TGCGCCAGCAGCCAAGGGATTCGGGGGCCCGAAGAGACCCAGTACTTC. This gives the protein CASSQGIRGPEETQYF.

The V call is TRBV18, the J call TRBJ2-3; 7 bases are a match to TRBD2. V shed 1 base, J shed 2 bases, and the junction held 15 bases outside the gene matches. Germline CDR1 KGHSH, CDR2 LQKENI. The CDR3 consists of 19 residues. The chain's CDR3 is CASSPRSSTSEAVTDTQYF. The CDR3 region has the DNA TGTGCCAGCTCACCACGCTCTTCAACTAGCGAGGCCGTCACAGATACGCAGTATTTT.

This clone was found a few times. V is TRBV9 and J is TRBJ2-2; TRBD2 aligns across 10 bases. The V gene end was trimmed by 0 bases and the J gene end by 4 bases; junction bases not matched to a gene: 6. The CDR3 extends over 17 amino acids. Germline V gene data show CDR1 as SGDLS and CDR2 as YYNGEE. The DNA of the CDR3 is TGTGCCAGCAGCGTAGCCAGCGGGAGGGGGTTCACCGGGGAGCTGTTTTTT. The encoded protein is CASSVASGRGFTGELFF. The variable domain in full, completed from reference TRBV9 and TRBJ2-2, reads DSGVTQTPKHLITATGQRVTLRCSPRSGDLSVYWYQQSLDQGLQFLIQYYNGEERAKGNILERFSAQQFPDLHSELNLSSLELGDSALYFCASSVASGRGFTGELFFGEGSRLTVL.

The chain links TRBV5-1 to TRBJ2-6; 7 bases map to TRBD1. With V trimmed by 7 bases and J by 4 bases, 5 bases remained unmatched. Germline values: CDR1 SGHRS, CDR2 YFSETQ. This CDR3 spans 14 amino acids. The CDR3 loop reads CASREGAGANVLTF. In DNA form, the CDR3 reads TGCGCCAGCCGAGAGGGGGCCGGGGCCAACGTCCTGACTTTC. The full variable domain, in which reference TRBV5-1 and TRBJ2-6 provide the parts outside the CDR3, is KAGVTQTPRYLIKTRGQQVTLSCSPISGHRSVSWYQQTPGQGLQFLFEYFSETQRNKGNFPGRFSGRQFSNSRSEMNVSTLELGDSALYLCASREGAGANVLTFGAGSRLTVL.

This clone was observed once. The chain has TRBV5-4 and TRBJ2-1; 9 bases agree with TRBD2. The germline CDR1 and CDR2 sequences are SGHNT and YYREEE (reference sequence). V shed 4 bases and J 2 bases; nucleotides not matched to a gene: 4. The CDR3 consists of 15 residues. CDR3 region: CASSISGGTYNEQFF. The CDR3, as DNA: TGTGCCAGCAGCATTAGCGGGGGAACCTACAATGAGCAGTTCTTC.

The J gene is TRBJ2-7, the V gene TRBV27; 9 bases map to TRBD1. V trimming: 1 base; J trimming: 4 bases; junction bases outside the gene matches: 11. CDR1 MNHEY and CDR2 SMNVEV come from the germline V gene (reference sequence). The CDR3 is 17 residues long. The CDR3 nucleotides read TGTGCCAGCAGTTTATGGTCCTTCGGGACAGGGATATACGAGCAGTACTTC. Protein sequence: CASSLWSFGTGIYEQYF.

V and J are TRBV9 and TRBJ2-6, with D perhaps TRBD1 or TRBD2 (6 bases each). Trimming left V 6 bases short and J 0 bases short, with 19 bases between. Germline lookup yields CDR1 SGDLS and CDR2 YYNGEE. The CDR3 spans 18 residues. Here the CDR3 reads CASTSFRRGPSGANVLTF. In nucleotides, the CDR3 is TGTGCCAGCACCTCGTTCCGACGGGGGCCCTCTGGGGCCAACGTCCTGACTTTC.

The genes are TRBV29-1 and TRBJ2-5; 16 nucleotides match TRBD2. The CDR3 is made up of 17 amino acids. The J segment lost 1 base and the V segment lost 5 bases, leaving 7 bases of the junction unmatched. From germline, CDR1 is SQVTM and CDR2 ANQGSEA. CDR3 DNA sequence: TGCAGCGTTTCTGGGACTAGCGGGGGGGAGGGCCAAGAGACCCAGTACTTC. It specifies CSVSGTSGGEGQETQYF.

V gene TRBV25-1 combines with J gene TRBJ2-6, with 9 positions matching TRBD1. Germline V CDR1 and CDR2: MGHDK, SYGVNS. The CDR3 covers 15 residues. The V gene end was trimmed by 6 bases and the J gene end by 4 bases; junction bases not matched to a gene: 4. DNA of the CDR3: TGTGCCAGCAGACAGGGGGCGCCCGGGGCCAACGTCCTGACTTTC. It translates to CASRQGAPGANVLTF. Full variable domain (rest looked up from reference TRBV25-1 and TRBJ2-6): EADIYQTPRYLVIGTGKKITLECSQTMGHDKMYWYQQDPGMELHLIHYSYGVNSTEKGDLSSESTVSRIRTEHFPLTLESARPSHTSQYLCASRQGAPGANVLTFGAGSRLTVL.

The V call is TRBV6-5, the J call TRBJ1-5, with no clear D. V lost 6 bases to trimming and J lost 6 bases, with 15 bases between them. CDR1 is MNHEY, CDR2 SVGAGI, per germline. This CDR3 is built from 14 residues. CDR3: CASSPTRGSQPQHF. The CDR3, as DNA: TGTGCCAGCAGCCCCACCCGGGGTTCTCAGCCCCAGCATTTT.

This clone was recorded once. This chain connects TRBV11-2 to TRBJ2-1; 12 bases line up with TRBD2. The ends lost 5 bases at V and 7 bases at J; junction bases unmatched: 9. The CDR3 runs to 16 residues. From germline, CDR1 is SGHAT and CDR2 FQNNGV. The CDR3 coding sequence is TGTGCCAGCAGCAAAATCCTAGCGGGAGGGCTTAATGAGCAGTTCTTC. Translation gives CASSKILAGGLNEQFF.

This chain connects TRBV4-3 to TRBJ2-3; 11 nucleotides line up with TRBD2. CDR1 is LGHNA and CDR2 is YSLEER in the germline V gene. The CDR3 sequence is 21 residues long. V trimming: 0 bases; J trimming: 2 bases; junction bases outside the gene matches: 16. CDR3 in amino acids: CASSQDAPPLTSGDYTDTQYF. CDR3 bases: TGCGCCAGCAGCCAAGATGCCCCCCCCCTGACTAGCGGGGATTACACAGATACGCAGTATTTT.

J is TRBJ2-5 and V is TRBV5-4; 11 nucleotides line up with TRBD1. Germline V gene data show CDR1 as SGHNT and CDR2 as YYREEE (reference sequence). This CDR3 spans 15 amino acids. With V trimmed by 1 base and J by 5 bases, 4 bases remained unmatched. CDR3: CASSLRTGGSETQYF. Here the CDR3 DNA reads TGTGCCAGCAGCTTGAGGACAGGGGGCTCGGAGACCCAGTACTTC.

This chain joins TRBV5-1 and TRBJ2-1; 12 bases match TRBD2. Germline CDR1 and CDR2: SGHRS and YFSETQ. After removal of 9 bases from V and 10 bases from J, the junction contained 8 bases not matched to a gene. This CDR3 is built from 13 residues. The CDR3 here is CATSSGGAGEQFF. In DNA form, the CDR3 reads TGCGCCACATCTAGCGGGGGGGCCGGAGAGCAGTTCTTC.

The chain recombines TRBV30 with TRBJ2-2; possibly TRBD2 for D (6 bases). Trimming pared 6 bases from V and 0 bases from J, leaving 14 bases between. The CDR3 runs 15 residues. CDR1 is GTSNPN, CDR2 SVGIG, per germline (reference sequence). The CDR3 protein is CACSTGDANTGELFF. CDR3 nucleotides: TGTGCCTGCTCAACGGGGGACGCGAACACCGGGGAGCTGTTTTTT.

The V and J genes are TRBV4-1 and TRBJ2-7; D is ambiguous. This CDR3 comprises 16 residues. The V end lost 0 bases, the J end lost 3 bases, and 15 bases lay between the germline ends. Germline V gene data show CDR1 as MGHRA and CDR2 as YSYEKL. The CDR3 nucleotides read TGCGCCAGCAGCCAAGAGCCCTCTCAAGGGCTCTACGAGCAGTACTTC. Protein sequence: CASSQEPSQGLYEQYF.

This sequence joins TRBV19 and TRBJ1-5; the match to TRBD1 covers 7 bases. The J segment lost 1 base and the V segment lost 4 bases, leaving 4 bases of the junction unmatched. The germline V gene encodes CDR1 LNHDA and CDR2 SQIVND (reference sequence). CDR3 size: 15 residues. CDR3 DNA sequence: TGTGCCAGTAGTACGGACAGGTGGAGCAATCAGCCCCAGCATTTT. This sequence encodes CASSTDRWSNQPQHF.

V is TRBV27 and J is TRBJ1-5; D gene unclear. This CDR3 contains 12 residues. Germline V gives CDR1 MNHEY, CDR2 SMNVEV (reference sequence). The ends were cut back, 3 bases at V and 9 bases at J, with 9 bases in the middle. The DNA of the CDR3 is TGTGCCAGCAGTTTTCCTACTGGGCCCCAGCATTTT. Residues: CASSFPTGPQHF.

The chain carries TRBV7-9 and TRBJ2-2, with D tentatively TRBD1 (5 bases). Trimming left V 0 bases short and J 0 bases short, with 8 bases between. In germline, CDR1 is SEHNR, CDR2 FQNEAQ (reference sequence). This CDR3 is built from 16 residues. CDR3: CASSLAVGPNTGELFF. The CDR3, as DNA: TGTGCCAGCAGCTTAGCAGTGGGGCCGAACACCGGGGAGCTGTTTTTT.

In its sample, this clone was seen once. The rearrangement uses TRBV4-1 and TRBJ2-7; TRBD2 matches at 8 bases. J was trimmed by 1 base and V by 2 bases; bases with no gene match: 13. The CDR3 contains 18 residues. CDR1 is MGHRA and CDR2 is YSYEKL in the germline V gene. CDR3 DNA sequence: TGCGCCAGCAGCCAAAAGTGGGCGAGCGGGGGTATTTCCTACGAGCAGTACTTC. It codes for CASSQKWASGGISYEQYF.

The chain combines TRBV5-1 with TRBJ2-6; D is undetermined. V was pared by 0 bases and J by 4 bases, with 8 bases between. In germline, CDR1 is SGHRS, CDR2 YFSETQ. The CDR3 sequence is 15 residues long. CDR3 amino acids: CASSLEGHGANVLTF. The CDR3 bases are TGCGCCAGCAGCTTGGAAGGGCACGGGGCCAACGTCCTGACTTTC.

The chain is built from TRBV5-1 and TRBJ2-5; 9 nucleotides align to TRBD1. The V gene end was trimmed by 1 base and the J gene end by 1 base; junction bases not matched to a gene: 2. The germline V gene encodes CDR1 SGHRS and CDR2 YFSETQ. The CDR3 has 15 residues. The CDR3 DNA is TGCGCCAGCAGCTTGCTGGACAGGGGCCAAGAGACCCAGTACTTC. It translates to CASSLLDRGQETQYF.

Of note for this clone: Other DNA sequences in this specimen translate into the identical CDR3. This chain joins TRBV18 and TRBJ1-6; D not resolved. This CDR3 region has 14 residues. The V and J ends lost 3 bases and 7 bases respectively, with 10 bases between them. Germline-derived CDR1 and CDR2 are KGHSH and LQKENI. The CDR3 loop is CASSPLGENSPLHF. The CDR3 nucleotides read TGTGCCAGCTCACCCTTAGGTGAAAATTCACCCCTCCACTTT.

The rearrangement links TRBV6-2 or TRBV6-3 to TRBJ2-5, with TRBD2 identical over 9 bases. Losses at the gene ends were 0 bases for V and 3 bases for J; bases not matched to a gene: 5. Germline V gives CDR1 MNHEY, CDR2 SVGEGT. This CDR3 contains 16 residues. CDR3 protein: CASSYSRGLAEETQYF. For the CDR3, the DNA is TGTGCCAGCAGTTACTCGCGGGGACTAGCAGAAGAGACCCAGTACTTC.

The V gene is TRBV27, the J gene TRBJ1-1; D is perhaps TRBD1 (6 bases). CDR3 length: 14 amino acids. Germline V gene sequence: CDR1 MNHEY, CDR2 SMNVEV (reference sequence). V dropped 4 bases and J dropped 7 bases, with 16 bases sitting between them. CDR3 amino acids: CASSSKGSGVEAFF. The DNA of the CDR3 is TGTGCCAGCAGTTCTAAGGGATCAGGGGTTGAAGCTTTCTTT.